Described below is a single TCR beta chain sequence and its context. This entry belongs to a study of CD8 T cells in Susac syndrome. The CDR3 consists of 13 residues. The germline V gene encodes CDR1 LGHDT and CDR2 YNNKEL (reference sequence). Trimming left V 1 base short and J 6 bases short, with 10 bases between. It was with random hexamers that 0.5 to 1 ug RNA was reverse transcribed. TCRdb used MiXCR to reprocess the immunoSEQ multiplex PCR reads, holding one entry per CDR3 protein. The sample contains over 95,000 distinct CDR3 sequences, around 90% of which appear only once. This chain links TRBV3-1 with TRBJ2-7; D perhaps matches TRBD1 (5 bases). This receptor was identified in a human donor in good health. Sequencing was performed on CD4+ T cells from PBMCs. The CDR3 reads CASSQAAGLEQYF. The CDR3 DNA reads TGTGCCAGCAGCCAAGCGGCAGGGCTCGAGCAGTACTTC.